A selection of T cell receptor beta chains follows, all from one sample in a study of blood T cell repertoires in COVID-19. TCRdb's table, derived via immunoSEQ multiplex PCR, lists solely in-frame clones and lacks some. The table lists over 110,000 clones, almost 85% of them singletons. What was sequenced was PBMCs or T cells enriched from blood (not recorded which). The receptors stem from a man in his forties or fifties with acute COVID-19. The CDR3 runs from the conserved cysteine through the conserved F or W. Each record gives: D gene, CDR3 length, clone size, V gene, J gene, CDR3 DNA, CDR3 protein. The D gene is left open where the match is weak. Part of the rows lack a size; the others show once, few, many or a class for expanded clones.

d_call: -; cdr3_length: 16; clone_size: -; v_call: TRBV4-3; j_call: TRBJ1-4; cdr3_nt: TGCGCCAGCAGCCAAGACCTACGGTCTGGGGCGGAAAAACTGTTTTTT; cdr3_aa: CASSQDLRSGAEKLFF
d_call: -; cdr3_length: 17; clone_size: -; v_call: TRBV18; j_call: TRBJ2-7; cdr3_nt: TGTGCCAGCTCACCACCGGGCACCGGGGGTCTGTGGGGGGAGCAGTACTTC; cdr3_aa: CASSPPGTGGLWGEQYF
d_call: -; cdr3_length: 16; clone_size: -; v_call: TRBV28; j_call: TRBJ1-6; cdr3_nt: TGTGCCAGCAGTTCCCTCGACAGGAGCTATAATTCACCCCTCCACTTT; cdr3_aa: CASSSLDRSYNSPLHF
d_call: -; cdr3_length: 13; clone_size: -; v_call: TRBV29-1; j_call: TRBJ2-7; cdr3_nt: TGCAGCGTTGCGGGGGGCTGGGGGGACGAGCAGTACTTC; cdr3_aa: CSVAGGWGDEQYF
d_call: TRBD2; cdr3_length: 15; clone_size: once; v_call: TRBV6-5; j_call: TRBJ2-5; cdr3_nt: TGTGCCAGCAGTCTTGGGACTAGCGGGGGGGAGACCCAGTACTTC; cdr3_aa: CASSLGTSGGETQYF
d_call: TRBD2; cdr3_length: 15; clone_size: -; v_call: TRBV6-5; j_call: TRBJ2-2; cdr3_nt: TGTGCCACCAACCTTGGCGGGAGTAACACCGGGGAGCTGTTTTTT; cdr3_aa: CATNLGGSNTGELFF
d_call: TRBD1; cdr3_length: 18; clone_size: few; v_call: TRBV28; j_call: TRBJ2-5; cdr3_nt: TGTGCCAGCAGTTTCGAGATCGGACAGGGGGGGTTAAGAGAGACCCAGTACTTC; cdr3_aa: CASSFEIGQGGLRETQYF
d_call: -; cdr3_length: 18; clone_size: -; v_call: TRBV19; j_call: TRBJ1-1; cdr3_nt: TGTGCCAGTAGTGCCAAACGGGGGGGGCGGCAGATCAACACTGAAGCTTTCTTT; cdr3_aa: CASSAKRGGRQINTEAFF
d_call: TRBD2; cdr3_length: 17; clone_size: -; v_call: TRBV7-9; j_call: TRBJ2-1; cdr3_nt: TGTGCCAGCAGCTCAGGACTAGCGGGGTCCTCCTACAATGAGCAGTTCTTC; cdr3_aa: CASSSGLAGSSYNEQFF
d_call: -; cdr3_length: 12; clone_size: few; v_call: TRBV7-8; j_call: TRBJ1-1; cdr3_nt: TGTGCCAGCGAGGGGAGGGGCACTGAAGCTTTCTTT; cdr3_aa: CASEGRGTEAFF
d_call: TRBD1; cdr3_length: 18; clone_size: -; v_call: TRBV19; j_call: TRBJ1-2; cdr3_nt: TGTGCCAGTAGTGGGTACCGGGACAGGGGGCGCGATAACTATGGCTACACCTTC; cdr3_aa: CASSGYRDRGRDNYGYTF
d_call: -; cdr3_length: 13; clone_size: -; v_call: TRBV28; j_call: TRBJ2-1; cdr3_nt: TGTGCCAGCAGTTTAGGACAGTACAATGAGCAGTTCTTC; cdr3_aa: CASSLGQYNEQFF
d_call: TRBD2; cdr3_length: 16; clone_size: -; v_call: TRBV18; j_call: TRBJ2-7; cdr3_nt: TGTGCCAGCTCACGATCTCCTACTAGCGGGAGTTACGAGCAGTACTTC; cdr3_aa: CASSRSPTSGSYEQYF
d_call: -; cdr3_length: 13; clone_size: -; v_call: TRBV28; j_call: TRBJ1-5; cdr3_nt: TGTGCCAGCAGTGACAGTCTCAATCAGCCCCAGCATTTT; cdr3_aa: CASSDSLNQPQHF
d_call: -; cdr3_length: 15; clone_size: -; v_call: TRBV4-3; j_call: TRBJ2-5; cdr3_nt: TGCGCCAGCAGCCACCTCCAGGGCGACTCAGAGACCCAGTACTTC; cdr3_aa: CASSHLQGDSETQYF
d_call: -; cdr3_length: 14; clone_size: -; v_call: TRBV27; j_call: TRBJ2-5; cdr3_nt: TGTGCCAGCAGTTTGAACAGGGCACAAGAGACCCAGTACTTC; cdr3_aa: CASSLNRAQETQYF
d_call: TRBD2; cdr3_length: 16; clone_size: -; v_call: TRBV5-6; j_call: TRBJ2-1; cdr3_nt: TGTGCCAGCAGCTTACCGATAGCGGGGACCGGTGGTAAGCAGTTCTTC; cdr3_aa: CASSLPIAGTGGKQFF
d_call: TRBD2; cdr3_length: 15; clone_size: -; v_call: TRBV5-1; j_call: TRBJ2-1; cdr3_nt: TGCGCCAGCAGCTCAGGACTAGCGGGGTACAATGAGCAGTTCTTC; cdr3_aa: CASSSGLAGYNEQFF
d_call: -; cdr3_length: 12; clone_size: few; v_call: TRBV11-2; j_call: TRBJ1-1; cdr3_nt: TGTGCCAGCAGCTTAGTCGAGACTGAAGCTTTCTTT; cdr3_aa: CASSLVETEAFF
d_call: TRBD1; cdr3_length: 12; clone_size: -; v_call: TRBV28; j_call: TRBJ2-7; cdr3_nt: TGTGCCACCAAATCAGGGGGCAACGAGCAGTACTTC; cdr3_aa: CATKSGGNEQYF
d_call: TRBD1; cdr3_length: 13; clone_size: -; v_call: TRBV30; j_call: TRBJ1-1; cdr3_nt: TGTGCCTGGACCATTACAGGGGGAACTGAAGCTTTCTTT; cdr3_aa: CAWTITGGTEAFF
d_call: -; cdr3_length: 12; clone_size: -; v_call: TRBV7-8; j_call: TRBJ2-2; cdr3_nt: TGTGCCAGCAGCTTTCGCACCGGGGAGCTGTTTTTT; cdr3_aa: CASSFRTGELFF
d_call: TRBD1; cdr3_length: 15; clone_size: few; v_call: TRBV5-4; j_call: TRBJ2-3; cdr3_nt: TGTGCCAGCAGTTCGGACAGGGGTTACACAGATACGCAGTATTTT; cdr3_aa: CASSSDRGYTDTQYF
d_call: -; cdr3_length: 15; clone_size: -; v_call: TRBV4-3; j_call: TRBJ1-5; cdr3_nt: TGCGCCAGCAGCCAAACTTTTCGGGGCAATCAGCCCCAGCATTTT; cdr3_aa: CASSQTFRGNQPQHF
d_call: TRBD2; cdr3_length: 13; clone_size: -; v_call: TRBV19; j_call: TRBJ2-1; cdr3_nt: TGTGCCACGGGACTACGGTCCTACAATGAGCAGTTCTTC; cdr3_aa: CATGLRSYNEQFF
d_call: TRBD1; cdr3_length: 16; clone_size: once; v_call: TRBV15; j_call: TRBJ1-1; cdr3_nt: TGTGCCACCAGCAGAGAAGGGTCAGGGGGAGGTACTGAAGCTTTCTTT; cdr3_aa: CATSREGSGGGTEAFF
d_call: -; cdr3_length: 12; clone_size: -; v_call: TRBV12-3/TRBV12-4; j_call: TRBJ1-2; cdr3_nt: TGTGCCAGCACCTCGGGGGGGGAAGGCTACACCTTC; cdr3_aa: CASTSGGEGYTF
d_call: -; cdr3_length: 16; clone_size: -; v_call: TRBV10-3; j_call: TRBJ2-1; cdr3_nt: TGTGCCATCAGTGGGACCGGTTCCCGGAGGGAATTCGAGCAGTTCTTC; cdr3_aa: CAISGTGSRREFEQFF
d_call: TRBD2; cdr3_length: 15; clone_size: -; v_call: TRBV7-7; j_call: TRBJ2-5; cdr3_nt: TGTGCCAGCAGCCGGGGGGATTGGGGCCAGGAGACCCAGTACTTC; cdr3_aa: CASSRGDWGQETQYF
d_call: -; cdr3_length: 13; clone_size: -; v_call: TRBV29-1; j_call: TRBJ1-2; cdr3_nt: TGCAGCGTTGGGGTAGAAGGGGGCTATGGCTACACCTTC; cdr3_aa: CSVGVEGGYGYTF
d_call: TRBD1; cdr3_length: 12; clone_size: -; v_call: TRBV7-9; j_call: TRBJ1-2; cdr3_nt: TGTGCCAGCAGCTCCAGGGACAGAAGATACACCTTC; cdr3_aa: CASSSRDRRYTF
d_call: TRBD1; cdr3_length: 23; clone_size: once; v_call: TRBV3-1/TRBV3-2; j_call: TRBJ2-6; cdr3_nt: TGTGCCAGCCATCCTACCCTGGAGGGACAGGGTGATCTAAGGTTCTCTGGGGCCAACGTCCTGACTTTC; cdr3_aa: CASHPTLEGQGDLRFSGANVLTF
d_call: TRBD1; cdr3_length: 12; clone_size: -; v_call: TRBV9; j_call: TRBJ1-1; cdr3_nt: TGTGCCAGCCAGGGGGTAAACACTGAAGCTTTCTTT; cdr3_aa: CASQGVNTEAFF
d_call: TRBD1; cdr3_length: 15; clone_size: -; v_call: TRBV28; j_call: TRBJ2-7; cdr3_nt: TGTGCCAGCAGTCCCACGGACAGGATTTCCTACGAGCAGTACTTC; cdr3_aa: CASSPTDRISYEQYF
d_call: -; cdr3_length: 13; clone_size: -; v_call: TRBV11-3; j_call: TRBJ2-3; cdr3_nt: TGTGCCAGCAGCGTGAACAGGGTAGATACGCAGTATTTT; cdr3_aa: CASSVNRVDTQYF
d_call: TRBD1; cdr3_length: 20; clone_size: -; v_call: TRBV5-4; j_call: TRBJ2-3; cdr3_nt: TGTGCCAGCAGCTTGAGGGACAGGGACGTCCTTGGGGGGGGGACAGATACGCAGTATTTT; cdr3_aa: CASSLRDRDVLGGGTDTQYF
d_call: TRBD2; cdr3_length: 15; clone_size: -; v_call: TRBV5-5; j_call: TRBJ2-7; cdr3_nt: TGTGCCAGCAGCATTAGCGGGGGGGACTCCTACGAGCAGTACTTC; cdr3_aa: CASSISGGDSYEQYF
d_call: TRBD2; cdr3_length: 15; clone_size: -; v_call: TRBV18; j_call: TRBJ2-5; cdr3_nt: TGTGCCAGCTCCCGGGGCGGGAGGCTCCAAGAGACCCAGTACTTC; cdr3_aa: CASSRGGRLQETQYF
d_call: TRBD2; cdr3_length: 17; clone_size: -; v_call: TRBV25-1; j_call: TRBJ2-7; cdr3_nt: TGTGCCAGCAGTGGGACCGGGACTAGCGGGAGGGCCTACGAGCAGTACTTC; cdr3_aa: CASSGTGTSGRAYEQYF
d_call: -; cdr3_length: 14; clone_size: -; v_call: TRBV10-3; j_call: TRBJ2-5; cdr3_nt: TGTGCCATCAGTGAGCCCCAGGGAGGAGAGACCCAGTACTTC; cdr3_aa: CAISEPQGGETQYF
d_call: -; cdr3_length: 14; clone_size: -; v_call: TRBV7-9; j_call: TRBJ2-5; cdr3_nt: TGTGCCAGCAGCTTATTAACGGGAGCTGAGACCCAGTACTTC; cdr3_aa: CASSLLTGAETQYF
d_call: TRBD1; cdr3_length: 17; clone_size: -; v_call: TRBV18; j_call: TRBJ2-7; cdr3_nt: TGTGCCAGCTCACTCGGGACAGGACAATATATGCCCAACGAGCAGTACTTC; cdr3_aa: CASSLGTGQYMPNEQYF
d_call: -; cdr3_length: 14; clone_size: -; v_call: TRBV28; j_call: TRBJ1-1; cdr3_nt: TGTGCCAGCAGTTTGACACCCCTTTACGCTGAAGCTTTCTTT; cdr3_aa: CASSLTPLYAEAFF
d_call: TRBD2; cdr3_length: 14; clone_size: -; v_call: TRBV24-1; j_call: TRBJ2-1; cdr3_nt: TGTGCCTCAGCCGGGACTAGCGGGGTCAATGAGCAGTTCTTC; cdr3_aa: CASAGTSGVNEQFF
d_call: -; cdr3_length: 14; clone_size: -; v_call: TRBV5-1; j_call: TRBJ1-1; cdr3_nt: TGCGCCAGCAGCCGTACCCCAACAGGGACTGAAGCTTTCTTT; cdr3_aa: CASSRTPTGTEAFF
d_call: -; cdr3_length: 13; clone_size: -; v_call: TRBV7-8; j_call: TRBJ1-2; cdr3_nt: TGTGCCAGCAGCTTGTCTTACAGAGATGGCTACACCTTC; cdr3_aa: CASSLSYRDGYTF
d_call: -; cdr3_length: 16; clone_size: -; v_call: TRBV28; j_call: TRBJ2-3; cdr3_nt: TGTGCCAGCAGTTCCCGGACTAGAGGGGACATGAGGACGCAGTATTTT; cdr3_aa: CASSSRTRGDMRTQYF